The text below deals with one T cell receptor (beta chain). What antigen it recognizes has not been identified. No much larger clone exists at a distance of one base, and base qualities are not known. These data come from a study of OX40 agonist ivuxolimab in advanced cancers. For context, the study as a whole: Ivuxolimab was an agonistic, fully human IgG2 monoclonal antibody directed against OX40 (CD134), a costimulatory receptor. Of the approximately 50 dose-escalation patients, hepatocellular carcinoma was present in 19, melanoma in around 15, renal cell carcinoma in 9 and head and neck cancer in 9. Intravenous ivuxolimab was administered to patients every 2 weeks at six dose levels: 0.01, 0.1, 0.3, 1.5, 3 and 10 mg/kg. Peripheral TCRbeta sequencing was intended to test whether TCR sequence diversity was altered and clonal T-cell expansion was caused by ivuxolimab. The paper describes the monotherapy dose-escalation part (N of about 52 patients) of the phase I trial of ivuxolimab. Three dose-escalation patients achieved partial responses, one with hepatocellular carcinoma and two with cutaneous melanoma. Prior anti-PD-1, anti-PD-L1 or anti-CTLA-4 therapy was permitted, and checkpoint inhibitors had been received by about 37% of dose-escalation patients. In the dose-escalation cohort, 75% to 90% of patients were male, and the mean age was around 60 years with a range of roughly 20 to 85.

Genomic DNA was isolated from the sorted cells so that the TCRbeta CDR3 region could be sequenced. TCRbeta CDR3 regions were sequenced using the immunoSEQ Assay. In TCRdb, the immuneACCESS table is reduced to in-frame sequences with V and J assigned. These tables do not hold every clone; where another copy was compared, an unresolved V gene accounts for under half, and the others remain unexplained. The sample table contains more than 65,000 clones; only one count was recorded for 80% to 90% of them. Around 25% of the sample rests with the top ten. Summary of the overall study and its limitations: After ivuxolimab, expanded clones were on average more numerous among CD8+ T cells than among CD4+ T cells. The antigen specificity of the peripheral T cells that underwent clonal expansion was not determined. At doses of 0.1 to 3.0 mg/kg, clonal expansion of both CD4+ and CD8+ blood T cells was observed from baseline to week 6. In the 0.1-3.0 mg/kg groups, partial responders had among the lowest normalized peripheral clonal expansion, particularly in CD8+ T cells. Low levels of normalized T-cell clonal expansion were also seen in some patients who did not respond.

The CDR3 contains 13 residues, cysteine and phenylalanine counted. This entry keeps only the CDR3 DNA: 39 bases, framed from base 1. The V and J ends are trimmed by 4 bases and 5 bases, leaving 15 bases between them. The CDR1 and CDR2 encoded by the germline V gene (reference sequence) are GTSNPN and SVGIG. Patients with autoimmune disease history or receiving systemic immunosuppression were excluded from the trial. Peripheral blood for TCR sequencing was drawn from every dose cohort at baseline, at cycle 4 day 1 and at cycle 7 day 1. Samples came from an open-label, multicenter, first-in-human phase I dose-escalation trial of ivuxolimab. Adults with locally advanced or metastatic melanoma, renal cell carcinoma, hepatocellular carcinoma or head and neck squamous cell carcinoma were enrolled in the trial. Before TCR sequencing, CD4+ T cells and CD8+ T cells from peripheral blood were sorted into separate populations.

Sequencing was performed on CD4+ or CD8+ T cells sorted from blood, taken in a trial of the OX40 agonist ivuxolimab. This chain joins TRBV30 to TRBJ2-7, with TRBD2 as a weak D call on 6 bases. The clonotype was recovered from an adult with an advanced solid tumor such as melanoma, head and neck, liver or kidney cancer. The CDR3 sequence is CAWKRTWEDEQYF. The DNA reads as follows: TGTGCCTGGAAGCGAACATGGGAGGACGAGCAGTACTTC.